This TCR beta chain came from a study of breast tumors, draining lymph nodes, adjacent tissues. A remark on this clonotype: The junction differs from germline at one of its ends, possibly a read error.

TCRdb ran MiXCR on the multiplex PCR reads and lists one entry per CDR3 protein. The sample gives roughly 130,000 distinct CDR3 sequences, about 31% of which show up once; less than 2.5% is in the top ten. There are 14 residues in the CDR3. Per the germline V gene, CDR1 is SGHTA and CDR2 is FQGNSA. The lymph nodes were axillary draining lymph nodes from breast cancer patients. The sample comprised axillary lymph node tissue. The genes are TRBV7-2 and TRBJ1-3; 8 bases fit TRBD1. The receptor was derived from a female donor with breast cancer. Some clones in this sample may be carry-over from other donors' samples. In DNA, the CDR3 is TGCGCCAGCATCAGGGGACAGGCTGGAAACACCATATATTTT. It encodes CASIRGQAGNTIYF. The full variable domain, its missing parts supplied by reference TRBV7-2 and TRBJ1-3, is GAGVSQSPSNKVTEKGKDVELRCDPISGHTALYWYRQSLGQGLEFLIYFQGNSAPDKSGLPSDRFSAERTGGSVSTLTIQRTQQEDSAVYLCASIRGQAGNTIYFGEGSWLTVV.